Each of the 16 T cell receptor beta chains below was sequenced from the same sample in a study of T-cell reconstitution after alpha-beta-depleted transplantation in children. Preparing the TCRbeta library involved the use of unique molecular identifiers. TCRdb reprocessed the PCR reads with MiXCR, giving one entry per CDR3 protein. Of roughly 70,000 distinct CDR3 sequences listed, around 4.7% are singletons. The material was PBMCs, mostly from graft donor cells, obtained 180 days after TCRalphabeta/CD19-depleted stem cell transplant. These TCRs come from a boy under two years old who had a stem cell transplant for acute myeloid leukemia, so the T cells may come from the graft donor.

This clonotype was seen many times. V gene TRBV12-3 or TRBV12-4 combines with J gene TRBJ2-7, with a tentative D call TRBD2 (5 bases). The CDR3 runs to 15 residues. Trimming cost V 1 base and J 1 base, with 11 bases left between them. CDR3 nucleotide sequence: TGTGCCAGCAGTTTAGAGAGGGTGGGGTCCTACGAGCAGTACTTC. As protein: CASSLERVGSYEQYF.

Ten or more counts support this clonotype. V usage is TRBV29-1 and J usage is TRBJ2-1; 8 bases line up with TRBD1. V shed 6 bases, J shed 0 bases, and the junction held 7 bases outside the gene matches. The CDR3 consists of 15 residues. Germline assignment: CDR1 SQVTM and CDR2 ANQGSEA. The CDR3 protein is CSVPSRGRSYNEQFF. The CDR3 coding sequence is TGCAGCGTCCCCTCCAGGGGGCGCTCCTACAATGAGCAGTTCTTC.

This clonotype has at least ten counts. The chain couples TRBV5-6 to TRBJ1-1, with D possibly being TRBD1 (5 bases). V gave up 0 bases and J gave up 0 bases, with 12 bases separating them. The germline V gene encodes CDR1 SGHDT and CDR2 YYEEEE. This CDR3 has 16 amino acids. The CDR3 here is CASSLEWDGMNTEAFF. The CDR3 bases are TGTGCCAGCAGCTTGGAATGGGACGGCATGAACACTGAAGCTTTCTTT.

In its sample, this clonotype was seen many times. The CDR3: CSVTRTSGTDTQYF. The CDR3 bases are TGCAGCGTTACCAGGACTAGCGGCACAGATACGCAGTATTTT. The J gene is TRBJ2-3, the V gene TRBV29-1; 9 nucleotides align to TRBD2. The CDR3 is 14 amino acids. Trimming removed 5 bases from V and 1 base from J; junction bases left unmatched: 4. Germline-derived CDR1 and CDR2 are SQVTM and ANQGSEA.

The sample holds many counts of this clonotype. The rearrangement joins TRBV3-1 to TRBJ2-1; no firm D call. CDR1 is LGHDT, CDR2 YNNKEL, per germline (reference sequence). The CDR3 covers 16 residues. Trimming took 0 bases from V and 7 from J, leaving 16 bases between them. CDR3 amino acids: CASSQDLAPGSNEQFF. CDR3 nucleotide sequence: TGTGCCAGCAGCCAAGATTTGGCCCCCGGGTCGAATGAGCAGTTCTTC.

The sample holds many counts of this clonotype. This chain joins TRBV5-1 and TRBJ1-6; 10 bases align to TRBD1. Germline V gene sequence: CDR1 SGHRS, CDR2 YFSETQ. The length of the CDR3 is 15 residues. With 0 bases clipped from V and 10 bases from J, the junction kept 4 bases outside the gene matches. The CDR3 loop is CASSLGTGGGSPLHF. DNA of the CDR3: TGCGCCAGCAGCTTGGGGACAGGGGGAGGCTCACCCCTCCACTTT.

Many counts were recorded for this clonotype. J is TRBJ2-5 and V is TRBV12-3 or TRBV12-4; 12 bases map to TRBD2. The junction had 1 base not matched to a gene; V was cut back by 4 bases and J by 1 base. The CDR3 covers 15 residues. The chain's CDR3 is CASSSTSGGQETQYF. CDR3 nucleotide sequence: TGTGCCAGCAGTTCGACTAGCGGGGGCCAAGAGACCCAGTACTTC.

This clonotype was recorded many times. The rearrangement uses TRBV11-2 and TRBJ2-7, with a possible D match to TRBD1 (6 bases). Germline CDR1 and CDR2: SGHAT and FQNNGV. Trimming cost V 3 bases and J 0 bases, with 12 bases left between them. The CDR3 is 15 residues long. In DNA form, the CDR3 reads TGTGCCAGCAGCTTGCGGACAGTTAGCTCCTACGAGCAGTACTTC. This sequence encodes CASSLRTVSSYEQYF.

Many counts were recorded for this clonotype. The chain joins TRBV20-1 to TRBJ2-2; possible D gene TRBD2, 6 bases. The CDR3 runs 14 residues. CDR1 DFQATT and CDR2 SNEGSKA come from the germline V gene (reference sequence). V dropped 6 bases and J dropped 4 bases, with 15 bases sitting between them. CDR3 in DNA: TGCAGTGCGGCCGGTGGAGCGGGCACCGGGGAGCTGTTTTTT. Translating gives CSAAGGAGTGELFF.

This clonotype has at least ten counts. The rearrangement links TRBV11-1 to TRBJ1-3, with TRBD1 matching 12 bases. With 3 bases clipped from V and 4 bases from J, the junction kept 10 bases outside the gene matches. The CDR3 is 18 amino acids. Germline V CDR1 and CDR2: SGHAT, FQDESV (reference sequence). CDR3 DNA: TGTGCCAGCAGCTTGGGACCGGGACAGGGGGCGGACGGAAACACCATATATTTT. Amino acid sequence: CASSLGPGQGADGNTIYF.

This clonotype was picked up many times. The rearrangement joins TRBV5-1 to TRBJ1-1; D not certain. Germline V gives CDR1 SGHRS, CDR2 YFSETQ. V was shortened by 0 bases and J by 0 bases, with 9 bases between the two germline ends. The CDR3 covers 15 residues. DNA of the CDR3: TGCGCCAGCAGCTTGGCCAGAGGGTTGAACACTGAAGCTTTCTTT. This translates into CASSLARGLNTEAFF.

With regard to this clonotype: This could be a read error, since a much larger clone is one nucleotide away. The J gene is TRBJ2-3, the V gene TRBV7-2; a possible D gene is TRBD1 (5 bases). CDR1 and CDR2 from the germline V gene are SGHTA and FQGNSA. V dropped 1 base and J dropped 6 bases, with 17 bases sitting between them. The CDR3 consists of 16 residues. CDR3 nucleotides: TGTGCCAGCAGCTTAGGGTACAGGCCAACTTTGGATACGCAGTATTTT. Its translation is CASSLGYRPTLDTQYF.

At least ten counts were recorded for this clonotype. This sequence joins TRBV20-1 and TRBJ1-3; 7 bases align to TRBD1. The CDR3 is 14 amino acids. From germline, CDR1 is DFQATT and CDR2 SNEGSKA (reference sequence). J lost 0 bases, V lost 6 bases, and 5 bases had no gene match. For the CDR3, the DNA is TGCAGTGCAGACGACAGGGCCTCTGGAAACACCATATATTTT. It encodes CSADDRASGNTIYF.

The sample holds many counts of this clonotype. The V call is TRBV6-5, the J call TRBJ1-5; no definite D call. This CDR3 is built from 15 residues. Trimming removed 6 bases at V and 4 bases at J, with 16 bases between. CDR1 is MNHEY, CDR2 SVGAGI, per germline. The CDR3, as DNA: TGTGCCAGCAGCCCAGCGGGTGCCGTTAATCAGCCCCAGCATTTT. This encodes CASSPAGAVNQPQHF.

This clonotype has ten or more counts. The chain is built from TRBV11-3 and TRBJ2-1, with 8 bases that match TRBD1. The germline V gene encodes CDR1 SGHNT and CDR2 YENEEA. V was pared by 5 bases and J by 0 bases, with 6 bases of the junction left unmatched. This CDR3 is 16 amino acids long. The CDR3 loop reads CASSAGTGRSYNEQFF. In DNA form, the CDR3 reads TGTGCCAGCAGCGCTGGGACAGGACGCTCCTACAATGAGCAGTTCTTC.

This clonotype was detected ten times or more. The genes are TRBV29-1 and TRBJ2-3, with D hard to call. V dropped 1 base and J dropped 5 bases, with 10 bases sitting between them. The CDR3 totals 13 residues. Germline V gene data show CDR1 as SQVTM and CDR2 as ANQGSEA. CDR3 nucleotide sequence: TGCAGCGTTGAAGGCCGTTTTGTAGATACGCAGTATTTT. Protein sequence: CSVEGRFVDTQYF.